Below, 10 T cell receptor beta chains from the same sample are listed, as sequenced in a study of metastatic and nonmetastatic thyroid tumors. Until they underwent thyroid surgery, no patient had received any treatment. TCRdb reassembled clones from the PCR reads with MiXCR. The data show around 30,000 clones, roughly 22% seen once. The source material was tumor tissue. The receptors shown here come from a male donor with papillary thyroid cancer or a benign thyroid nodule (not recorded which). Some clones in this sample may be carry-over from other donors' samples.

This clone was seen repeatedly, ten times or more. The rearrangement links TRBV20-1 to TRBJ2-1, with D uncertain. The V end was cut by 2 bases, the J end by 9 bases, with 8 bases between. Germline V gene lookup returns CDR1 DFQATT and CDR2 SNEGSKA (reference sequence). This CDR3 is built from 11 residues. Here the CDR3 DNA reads TGCAGTGCTAGAAAGGATATTGAGCAGTTCTTC. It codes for CSARKDIEQFF.

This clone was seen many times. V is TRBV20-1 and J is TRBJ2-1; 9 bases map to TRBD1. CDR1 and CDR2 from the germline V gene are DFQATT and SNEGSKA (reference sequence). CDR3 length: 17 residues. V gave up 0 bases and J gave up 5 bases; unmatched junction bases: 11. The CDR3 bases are TGCAGTGCTAGAGATTCGACAGGGGGTTCCTTAGACAATGAGCAGTTCTTC. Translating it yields CSARDSTGGSLDNEQFF.

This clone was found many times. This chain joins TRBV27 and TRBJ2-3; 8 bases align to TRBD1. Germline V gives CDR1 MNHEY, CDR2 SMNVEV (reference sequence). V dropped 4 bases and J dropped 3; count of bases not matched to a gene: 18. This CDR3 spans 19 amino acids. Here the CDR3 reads CASSSRPGTGNMRTDTQYF. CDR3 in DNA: TGTGCCAGCAGTTCCCGACCCGGGACAGGCAATATGAGGACAGATACGCAGTATTTT.

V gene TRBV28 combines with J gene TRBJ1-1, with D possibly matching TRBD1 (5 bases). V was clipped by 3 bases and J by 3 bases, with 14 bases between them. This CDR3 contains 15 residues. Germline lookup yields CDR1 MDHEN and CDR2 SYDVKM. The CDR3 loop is CASSLRGRVYTEAFF. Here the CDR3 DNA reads TGTGCCAGCAGTTTGAGGGGCAGGGTATACACTGAAGCTTTCTTT.

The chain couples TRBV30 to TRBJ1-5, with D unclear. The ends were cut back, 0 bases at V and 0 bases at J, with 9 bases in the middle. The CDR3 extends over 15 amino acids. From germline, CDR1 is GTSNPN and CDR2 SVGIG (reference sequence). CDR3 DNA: TGTGCCTGGAGTGTAGGTGGTCATAGCAATCAGCCCCAGCATTTT. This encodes CAWSVGGHSNQPQHF.

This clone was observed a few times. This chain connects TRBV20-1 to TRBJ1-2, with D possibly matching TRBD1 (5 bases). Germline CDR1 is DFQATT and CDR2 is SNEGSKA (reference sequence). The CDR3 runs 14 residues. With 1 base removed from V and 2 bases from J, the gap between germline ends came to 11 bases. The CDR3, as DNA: TGCAGTGCTAGAGGGGACCGAGGGAACTATGGCTACACCTTC. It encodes CSARGDRGNYGYTF.

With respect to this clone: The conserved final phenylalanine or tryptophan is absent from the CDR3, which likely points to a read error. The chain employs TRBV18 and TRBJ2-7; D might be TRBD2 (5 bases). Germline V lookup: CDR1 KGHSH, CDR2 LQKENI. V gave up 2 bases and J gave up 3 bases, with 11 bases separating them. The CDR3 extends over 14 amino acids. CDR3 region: CASSPGGIYYEQYL. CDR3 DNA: TGTGCCAGCTCACCAGGAGGAATCTACTACGAGCAGTACCTC.

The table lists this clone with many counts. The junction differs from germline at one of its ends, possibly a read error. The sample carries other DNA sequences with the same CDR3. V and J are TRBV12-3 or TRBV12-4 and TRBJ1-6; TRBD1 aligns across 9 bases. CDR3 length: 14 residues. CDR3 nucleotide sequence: TGCGCCAGCACCTTACAGGGGGCTGGTTCACCCCTCCACTTT. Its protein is CASTLQGAGSPLHF.

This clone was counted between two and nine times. The CDR3 nucleotides read TGTGCCAGCAGGATCGGGAGTGCCTACGAGCAGTACTTC. Residues: CASRIGSAYEQYF. The chain carries TRBV6-2 or TRBV6-3 and TRBJ2-7, with a possible D match to TRBD2 (6 bases). CDR1 and CDR2 from the germline V gene are MNHEY and SVGEGT. V lost 6 bases, J lost 2 bases, and 11 bases lay in between. The CDR3 consists of 13 residues.

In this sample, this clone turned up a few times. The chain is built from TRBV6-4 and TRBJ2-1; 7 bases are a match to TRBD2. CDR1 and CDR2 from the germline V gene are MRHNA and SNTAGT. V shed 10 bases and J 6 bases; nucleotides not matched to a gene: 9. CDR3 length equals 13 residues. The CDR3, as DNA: TGTGCCACCTATAGAGGGAGGGCCAATGAGCAGTTCTTC. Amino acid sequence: CATYRGRANEQFF.